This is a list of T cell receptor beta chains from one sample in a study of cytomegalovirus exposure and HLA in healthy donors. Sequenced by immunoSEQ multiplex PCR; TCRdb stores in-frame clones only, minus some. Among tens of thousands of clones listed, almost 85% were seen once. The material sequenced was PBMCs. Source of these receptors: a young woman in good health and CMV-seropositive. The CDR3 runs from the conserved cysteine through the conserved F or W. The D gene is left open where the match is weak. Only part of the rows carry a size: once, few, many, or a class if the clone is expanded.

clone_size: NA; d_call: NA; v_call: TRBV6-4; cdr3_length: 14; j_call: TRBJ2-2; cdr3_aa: CASSDSSDTGELFF; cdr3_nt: TGTGCCAGCAGTGACTCATCAGACACCGGGGAGCTGTTTTTT
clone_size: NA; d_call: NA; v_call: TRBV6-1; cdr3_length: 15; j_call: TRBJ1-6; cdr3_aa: CASSEIPGTNSPLHF; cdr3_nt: TGTGCCAGCAGTGAAATCCCGGGTACCAATTCACCCCTCCACTTT
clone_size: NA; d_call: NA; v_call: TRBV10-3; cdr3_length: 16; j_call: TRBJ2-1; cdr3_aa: CAISESGQGSGNEQFF; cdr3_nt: TGTGCCATCAGTGAGTCGGGGCAAGGATCTGGTAATGAGCAGTTCTTC
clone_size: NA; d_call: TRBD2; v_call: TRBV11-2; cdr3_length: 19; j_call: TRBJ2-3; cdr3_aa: CASSLIGRASGGNTDTQYF; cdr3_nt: TGTGCCAGCAGCTTAATTGGGAGGGCTAGCGGGGGGAACACAGATACGCAGTATTTT
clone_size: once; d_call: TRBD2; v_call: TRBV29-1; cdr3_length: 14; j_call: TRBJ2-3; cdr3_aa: CSVEDAGGTDTQYF; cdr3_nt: TGCAGCGTTGAAGATGCGGGGGGCACAGATACGCAGTATTTT
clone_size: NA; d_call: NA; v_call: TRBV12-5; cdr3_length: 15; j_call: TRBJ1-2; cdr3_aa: CASGLGPGTNHGYTF; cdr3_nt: TGTGCTAGTGGTTTGGGGCCCGGGACAAACCATGGCTACACCTTC
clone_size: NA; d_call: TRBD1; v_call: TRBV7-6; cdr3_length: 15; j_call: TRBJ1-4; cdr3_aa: CASSVTTGEREKLFF; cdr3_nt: TGTGCCAGCAGCGTAACTACAGGGGAGAGAGAAAAACTGTTTTTT
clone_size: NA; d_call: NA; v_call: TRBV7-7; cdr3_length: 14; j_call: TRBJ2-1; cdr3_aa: CASSSRGLLNEQFF; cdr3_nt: TGTGCCAGCAGCTCTAGAGGGCTTCTTAATGAGCAGTTCTTC
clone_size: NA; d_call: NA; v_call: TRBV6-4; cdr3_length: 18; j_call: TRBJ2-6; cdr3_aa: CASSEQRDTYSGANVLTF; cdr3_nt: TGTGCCAGCAGTGAACAACGGGACACCTACTCTGGGGCCAACGTCCTGACTTTC
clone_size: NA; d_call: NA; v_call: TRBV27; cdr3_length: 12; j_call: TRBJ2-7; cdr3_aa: CASSFAGYEQYF; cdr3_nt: TGTGCCAGCAGTTTTGCAGGGTACGAGCAGTACTTC
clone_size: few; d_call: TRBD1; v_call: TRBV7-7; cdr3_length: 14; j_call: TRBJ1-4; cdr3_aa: CASSEGQGNEKLFF; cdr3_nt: TGTGCCAGCAGCGAGGGACAGGGGAATGAAAAACTGTTTTTT
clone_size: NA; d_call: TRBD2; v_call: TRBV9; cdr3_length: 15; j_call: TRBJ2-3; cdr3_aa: CASSSGGALADTQYF; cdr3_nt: TGTGCCAGCAGCTCCGGGGGGGCCTTGGCAGATACGCAGTATTTT
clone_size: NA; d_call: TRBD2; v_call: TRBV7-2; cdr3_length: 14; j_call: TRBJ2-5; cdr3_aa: CASSPGLASETQYF; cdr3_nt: TGTGCCAGCAGCCCCGGACTAGCGAGTGAGACCCAGTACTTC
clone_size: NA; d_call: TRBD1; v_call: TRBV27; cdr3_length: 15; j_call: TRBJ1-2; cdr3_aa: CASSLDRALNYGYTF; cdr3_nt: TGTGCCAGCAGTCTTGACAGGGCTCTTAACTATGGCTACACCTTC
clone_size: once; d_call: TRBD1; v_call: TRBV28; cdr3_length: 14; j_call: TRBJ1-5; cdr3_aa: CASSLSRGAQPQHF; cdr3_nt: TGTGCCAGCAGTTTATCCAGGGGGGCCCAGCCCCAGCATTTT
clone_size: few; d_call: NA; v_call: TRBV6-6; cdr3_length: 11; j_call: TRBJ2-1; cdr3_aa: CASSPGNEQFF; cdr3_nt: TGTGCCAGCAGCCCGGGGAATGAGCAGTTCTTC
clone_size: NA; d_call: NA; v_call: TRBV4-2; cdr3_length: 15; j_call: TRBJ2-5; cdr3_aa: CASSQDLVVQETQYF; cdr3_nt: TGTGCCAGCAGCCAAGATCTCGTAGTACAAGAGACCCAGTACTTC
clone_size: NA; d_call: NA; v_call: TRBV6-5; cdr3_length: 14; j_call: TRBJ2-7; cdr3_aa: CASSYFRQAYEQYF; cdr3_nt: TGTGCCAGCAGTTACTTCCGGCAGGCCTACGAGCAGTACTTC
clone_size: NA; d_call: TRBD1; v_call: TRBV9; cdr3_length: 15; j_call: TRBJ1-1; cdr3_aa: CASSDGTGGDTEAFF; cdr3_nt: TGTGCCAGCAGCGATGGGACAGGGGGCGACACTGAAGCTTTCTTT
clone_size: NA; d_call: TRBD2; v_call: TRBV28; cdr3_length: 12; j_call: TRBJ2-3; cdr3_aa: CASGSGTDTQYF; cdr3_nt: TGTGCCAGTGGTAGCGGGACAGATACGCAGTATTTT
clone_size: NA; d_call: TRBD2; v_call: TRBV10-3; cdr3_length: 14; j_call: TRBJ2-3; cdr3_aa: CAITPGGEGGTQYF; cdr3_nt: TGTGCCATCACCCCCGGGGGGGAAGGGGGTACGCAGTATTTT
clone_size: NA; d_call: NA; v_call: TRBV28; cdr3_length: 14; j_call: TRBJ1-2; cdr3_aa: CASTWTRGISGYTF; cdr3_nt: TGTGCCAGCACCTGGACCAGGGGAATCTCGGGCTACACCTTC
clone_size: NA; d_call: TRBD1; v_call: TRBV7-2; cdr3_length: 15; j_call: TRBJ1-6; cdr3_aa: CASSFYRGGRSPLHF; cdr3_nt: TGTGCCAGCAGCTTCTACAGGGGTGGTCGATCACCCCTCCACTTT
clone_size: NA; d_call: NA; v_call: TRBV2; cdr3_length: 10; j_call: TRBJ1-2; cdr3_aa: CASAGTGYTF; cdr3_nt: TGTGCCAGCGCGGGGACTGGCTACACCTTC
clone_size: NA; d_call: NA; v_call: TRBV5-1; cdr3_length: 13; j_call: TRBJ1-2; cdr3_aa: CASSFSPNYGYTF; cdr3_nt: TGCGCCAGCAGCTTCAGTCCTAACTATGGCTACACCTTC
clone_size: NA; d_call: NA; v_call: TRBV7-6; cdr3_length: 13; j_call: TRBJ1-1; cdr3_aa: CASTPFTHTEAFF; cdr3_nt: TGTGCCAGCACCCCGTTCACTCACACTGAAGCTTTCTTT
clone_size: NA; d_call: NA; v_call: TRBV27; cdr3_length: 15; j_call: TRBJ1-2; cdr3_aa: CASSFAGTPNYGYTF; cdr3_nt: TGTGCCAGCAGTTTTGCCGGGACACCTAACTATGGCTACACCTTC
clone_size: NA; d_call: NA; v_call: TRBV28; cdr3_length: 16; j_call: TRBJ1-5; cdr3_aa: CASSFSGFYSNQPQHF; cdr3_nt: TGTGCCAGCAGTTTTTCAGGGTTTTATAGCAATCAGCCCCAGCATTTT
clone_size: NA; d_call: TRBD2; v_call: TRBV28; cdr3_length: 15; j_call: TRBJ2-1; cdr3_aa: CASSPGTSGQNEQFF; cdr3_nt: TGTGCCAGCAGTCCCGGGACTAGCGGGCAGAATGAGCAGTTCTTC
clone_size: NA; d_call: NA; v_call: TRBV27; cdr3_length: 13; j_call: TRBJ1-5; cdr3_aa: CASSLERHQPQHF; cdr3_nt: TGTGCCAGCAGTTTAGAGCGCCATCAGCCCCAGCATTTT
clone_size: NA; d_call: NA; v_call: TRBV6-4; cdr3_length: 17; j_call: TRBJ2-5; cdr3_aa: CASSDSAPLGTFVTQYF; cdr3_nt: TGTGCCAGCAGTGACTCGGCCCCCCTAGGGACTTTCGTGACCCAGTACTTC
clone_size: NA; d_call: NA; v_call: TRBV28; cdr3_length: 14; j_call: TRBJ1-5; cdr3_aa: CASEQGYSNQPQHF; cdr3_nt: TGTGCCAGCGAGCAGGGATATAGCAATCAGCCCCAGCATTTT
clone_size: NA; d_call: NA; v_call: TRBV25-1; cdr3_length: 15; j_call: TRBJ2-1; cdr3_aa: CASSAIAEIYNEQFF; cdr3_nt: TGTGCCAGCAGTGCTATAGCGGAGATCTACAATGAGCAGTTCTTC
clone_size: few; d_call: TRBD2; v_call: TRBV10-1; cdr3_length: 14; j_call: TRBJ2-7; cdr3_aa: CASSDSGASYEQYF; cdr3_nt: TGCGCCAGCAGTGACAGCGGGGCCTCCTACGAGCAGTACTTC
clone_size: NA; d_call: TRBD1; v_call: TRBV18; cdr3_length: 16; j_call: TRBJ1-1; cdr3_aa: CASSQTPGQPNTEAFF; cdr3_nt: TGTGCCAGCTCACAAACACCGGGACAGCCGAACACTGAAGCTTTCTTT
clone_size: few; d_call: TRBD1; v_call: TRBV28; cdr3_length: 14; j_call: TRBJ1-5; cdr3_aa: CASTRGSSNQPQHF; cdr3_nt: TGTGCCAGCACCAGGGGGTCCTCCAATCAGCCCCAGCATTTT
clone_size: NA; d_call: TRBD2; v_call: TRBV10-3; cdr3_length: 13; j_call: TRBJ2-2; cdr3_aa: CATGGGPDGELFF; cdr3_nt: TGTGCCACCGGCGGGGGGCCGGACGGGGAGCTGTTTTTT
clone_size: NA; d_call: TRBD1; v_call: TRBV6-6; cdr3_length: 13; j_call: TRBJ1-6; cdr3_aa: CASRVTGESPLHF; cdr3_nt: TGTGCCAGCAGGGTAACAGGGGAATCACCCCTCCACTTT
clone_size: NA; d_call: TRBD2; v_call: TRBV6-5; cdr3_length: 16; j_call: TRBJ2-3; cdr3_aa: CASSYRAGTSTDTQYF; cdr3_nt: TGTGCCAGCAGTTACCGAGCGGGGACTAGCACAGATACGCAGTATTTT
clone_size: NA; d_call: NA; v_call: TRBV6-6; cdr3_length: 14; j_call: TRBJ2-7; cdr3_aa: CASSYQRFSHEQYF; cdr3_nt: TGTGCCAGCAGTTACCAGAGGTTCTCCCACGAGCAGTACTTC
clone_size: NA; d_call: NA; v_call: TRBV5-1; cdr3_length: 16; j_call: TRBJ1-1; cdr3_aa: CASSLTRPGWATEAFF; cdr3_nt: TGCGCCAGCAGCTTGACCCGGCCCGGATGGGCCACTGAAGCTTTCTTT
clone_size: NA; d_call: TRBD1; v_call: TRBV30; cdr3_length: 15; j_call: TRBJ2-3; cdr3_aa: CAGDQGQARTDTQYF; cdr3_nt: TGTGCCGGAGACCAGGGACAGGCTCGGACAGATACGCAGTATTTT
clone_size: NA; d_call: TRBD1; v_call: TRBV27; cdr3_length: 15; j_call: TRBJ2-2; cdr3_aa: CASRLQGVNTGELFF; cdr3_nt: TGTGCCAGCAGACTTCAGGGGGTTAACACCGGGGAGCTGTTTTTT
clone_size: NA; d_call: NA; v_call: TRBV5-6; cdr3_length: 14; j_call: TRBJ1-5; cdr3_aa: CASNLGGGMEPQHF; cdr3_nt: TGTGCCAGCAACCTCGGGGGGGGTATGGAGCCCCAGCATTTT
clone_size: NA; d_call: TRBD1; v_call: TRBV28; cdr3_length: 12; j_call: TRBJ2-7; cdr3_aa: CASSSTGFEQYF; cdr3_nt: TGTGCCAGCAGTTCGACAGGGTTCGAGCAGTACTTC
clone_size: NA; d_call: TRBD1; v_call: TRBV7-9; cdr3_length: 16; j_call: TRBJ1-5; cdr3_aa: CASSLGTAGGNQPQHF; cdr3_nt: TGTGCCAGCAGCCTTGGGACAGCGGGGGGCAATCAGCCCCAGCATTTT
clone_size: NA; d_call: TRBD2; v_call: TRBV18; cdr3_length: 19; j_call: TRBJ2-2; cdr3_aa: CASSPPGLAGGLNTGELFF; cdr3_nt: TGTGCCAGCTCACCCCCGGGACTAGCGGGGGGTCTGAACACCGGGGAGCTGTTTTTT
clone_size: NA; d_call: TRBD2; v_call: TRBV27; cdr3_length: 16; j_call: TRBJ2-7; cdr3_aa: CASSFATSGGSYEQYF; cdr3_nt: TGTGCCAGCAGTTTTGCGACTAGCGGGGGGTCCTACGAGCAGTACTTC
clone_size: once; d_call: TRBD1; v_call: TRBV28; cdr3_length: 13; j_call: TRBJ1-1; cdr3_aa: CAITGQMNTEAFF; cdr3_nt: TGTGCCATTACGGGACAGATGAACACTGAAGCTTTCTTT
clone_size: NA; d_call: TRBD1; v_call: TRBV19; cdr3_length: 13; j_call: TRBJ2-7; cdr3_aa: CASSIGTDYEQYF; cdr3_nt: TGTGCCAGTAGTATTGGGACAGACTACGAGCAGTACTTC
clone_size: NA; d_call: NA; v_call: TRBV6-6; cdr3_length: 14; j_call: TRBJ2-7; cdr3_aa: CASSYASQPYEQYF; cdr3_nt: TGTGCCAGCAGTTACGCTTCACAACCCTACGAGCAGTACTTC
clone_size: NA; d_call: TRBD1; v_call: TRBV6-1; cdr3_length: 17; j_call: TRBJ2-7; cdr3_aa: CASSEAEWDRWGYEQYF; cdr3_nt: TGTGCCAGCAGTGAAGCGGAATGGGACAGATGGGGCTACGAGCAGTACTTC
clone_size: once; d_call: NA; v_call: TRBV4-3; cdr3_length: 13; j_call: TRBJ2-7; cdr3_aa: CASSQDRGYEQYF; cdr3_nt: TGCGCCAGCAGCCAAGATCGAGGTTACGAGCAGTACTTC
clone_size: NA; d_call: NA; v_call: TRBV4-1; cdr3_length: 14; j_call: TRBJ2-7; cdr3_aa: CASRPLGSSYEQYF; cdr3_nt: TGCGCCAGCAGGCCCCTAGGTTCCTCCTACGAGCAGTACTTC